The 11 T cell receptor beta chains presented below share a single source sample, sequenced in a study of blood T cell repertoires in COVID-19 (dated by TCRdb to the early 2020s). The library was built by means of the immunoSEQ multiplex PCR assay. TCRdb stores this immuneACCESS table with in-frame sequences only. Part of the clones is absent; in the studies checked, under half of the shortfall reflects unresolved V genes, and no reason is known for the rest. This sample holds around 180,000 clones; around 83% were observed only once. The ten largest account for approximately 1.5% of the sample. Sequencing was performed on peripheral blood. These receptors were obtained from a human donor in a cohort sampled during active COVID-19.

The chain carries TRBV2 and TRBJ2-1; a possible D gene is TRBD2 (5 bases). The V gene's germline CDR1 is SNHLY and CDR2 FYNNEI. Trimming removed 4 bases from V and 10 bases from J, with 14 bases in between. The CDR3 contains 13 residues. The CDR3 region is CASSGPTRTEQFF. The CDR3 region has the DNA TGTGCCAGCAGTGGACCCACTAGGACGGAGCAGTTCTTC.

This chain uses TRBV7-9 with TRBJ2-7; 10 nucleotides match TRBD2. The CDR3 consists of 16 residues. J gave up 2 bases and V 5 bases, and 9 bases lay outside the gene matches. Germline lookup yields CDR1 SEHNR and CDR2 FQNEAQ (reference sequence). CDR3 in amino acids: CASSPPSSGSPYEQYF. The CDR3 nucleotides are TGTGCCAGCAGCCCCCCTTCTAGCGGGAGTCCCTACGAGCAGTACTTC.

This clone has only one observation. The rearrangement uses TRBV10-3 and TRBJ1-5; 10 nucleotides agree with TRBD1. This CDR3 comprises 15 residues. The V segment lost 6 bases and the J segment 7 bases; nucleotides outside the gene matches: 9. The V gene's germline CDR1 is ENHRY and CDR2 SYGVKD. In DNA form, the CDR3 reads TGTGCCATCAGCGGACAGGGGGGAGTGGGACAGCCCCAGCATTTT. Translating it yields CAISGQGGVGQPQHF.

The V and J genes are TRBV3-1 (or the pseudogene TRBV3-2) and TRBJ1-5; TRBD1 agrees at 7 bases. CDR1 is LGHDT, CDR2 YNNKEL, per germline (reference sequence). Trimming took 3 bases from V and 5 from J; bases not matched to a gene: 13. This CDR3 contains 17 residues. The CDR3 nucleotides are TGTGCCAGCAGCCAGGATCTAGGACAGGACCTTCATCAGCCCCAGCATTTT. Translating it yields CASSQDLGQDLHQPQHF.

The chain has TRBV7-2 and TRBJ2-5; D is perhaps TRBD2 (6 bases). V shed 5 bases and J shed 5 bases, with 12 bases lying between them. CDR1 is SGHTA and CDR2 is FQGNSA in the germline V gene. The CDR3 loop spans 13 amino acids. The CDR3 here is CASSPTRRETQYF. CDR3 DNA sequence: TGTGCCAGCAGCCCGACTAGACGCGAGACCCAGTACTTC.

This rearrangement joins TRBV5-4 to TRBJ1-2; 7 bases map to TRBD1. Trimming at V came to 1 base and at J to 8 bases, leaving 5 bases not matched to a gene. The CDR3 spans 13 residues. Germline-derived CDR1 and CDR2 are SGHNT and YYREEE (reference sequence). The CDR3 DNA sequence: TGTGCCAGCAGCTTGTGGAGGGGGCAAGGCTACACCTTC. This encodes CASSLWRGQGYTF. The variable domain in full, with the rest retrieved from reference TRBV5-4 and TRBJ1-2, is ETGVTQSPTHLIKTRGQQVTLRCSSQSGHNTVSWYQQALGQGPQFIFQYYREEENGRGNFPPRFSGLQFPNYSSELNVNALELDDSALYLCASSLWRGQGYTFGSGTRLTVV.

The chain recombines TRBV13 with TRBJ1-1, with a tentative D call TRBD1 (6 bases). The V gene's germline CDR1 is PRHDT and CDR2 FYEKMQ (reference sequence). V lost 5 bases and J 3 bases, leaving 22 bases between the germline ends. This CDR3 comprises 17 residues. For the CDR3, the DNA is TGTGCCAGCAGCCCCCGGGCGGGGGGGCGTGTATACACTGAAGCTTTCTTT. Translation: CASSPRAGGRVYTEAFF.

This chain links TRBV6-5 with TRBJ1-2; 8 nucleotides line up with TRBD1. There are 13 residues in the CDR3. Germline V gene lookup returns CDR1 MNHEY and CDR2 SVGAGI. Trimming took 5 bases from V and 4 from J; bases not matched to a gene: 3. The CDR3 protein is CASSIGTGYGYTF. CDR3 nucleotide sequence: TGTGCCAGCAGTATAGGGACAGGCTATGGCTACACCTTC.

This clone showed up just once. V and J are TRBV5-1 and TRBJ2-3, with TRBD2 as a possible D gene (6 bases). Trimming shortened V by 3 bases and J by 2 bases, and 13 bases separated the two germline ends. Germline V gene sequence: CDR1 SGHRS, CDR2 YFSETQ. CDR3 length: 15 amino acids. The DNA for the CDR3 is TGCGCCAGCAGCTCCGGGACTTCGTCCACAGATACGCAGTATTTT. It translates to CASSSGTSSTDTQYF.

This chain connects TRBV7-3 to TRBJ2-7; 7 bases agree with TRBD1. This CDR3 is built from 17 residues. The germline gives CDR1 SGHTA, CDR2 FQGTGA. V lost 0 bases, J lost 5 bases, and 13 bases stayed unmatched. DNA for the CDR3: TGTGCCAGCAGCTTAACCTTTAGTTCGGCAGGGGGTAACGAGCAGTACTTC. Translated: CASSLTFSSAGGNEQYF.

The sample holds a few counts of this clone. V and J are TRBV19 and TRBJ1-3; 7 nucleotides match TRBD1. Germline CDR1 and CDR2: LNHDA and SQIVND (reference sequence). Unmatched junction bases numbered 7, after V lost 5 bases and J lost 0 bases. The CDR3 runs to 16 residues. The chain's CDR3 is CASSAGTAYSGNTIYF. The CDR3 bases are TGTGCCAGTAGTGCTGGGACAGCCTACTCTGGAAACACCATATATTTT.